This TCR beta chain emerged from a study of T cell repertoires in ileal Crohn's disease. Specified time point: neoterminal ileum biopsy at postoperative endoscopy, about 6 months after surgery. Some clones are missing from TCRdb's copy, which holds only in-frame ones; the method was immunoSEQ multiplex PCR. The sample includes about 62,000 clones, 85% to 90% of them seen just once. V shed 5 bases, J shed 0 bases, and the junction held 15 bases outside the gene matches. This CDR3 region has 20 residues. Germline V gene data show CDR1 as MDHEN and CDR2 as SYDVKM. Sample: ileal tissue. This sequence originates from an adult with Crohn's disease. V gene TRBV28 combines with J gene TRBJ1-6; 8 bases agree with TRBD1. The chain's CDR3 is CASSPYSGTGESSYNSPLHF. The CDR3 nucleotides are TGTGCCAGCAGTCCATATTCCGGGACAGGAGAAAGCTCCTATAATTCACCCCTCCACTTT.